Below are 20 T cell receptor beta chains sequenced from a single sample in a study of T cells in Graves' hyperthyroidism and ophthalmopathy. Amplified regions were TCR beta CDR3 sequences from RNA transcripts. The TCR CDR3 first-round RT-PCR relied on the HTBI primer set. Using its own MiXCR run on the multiplex PCR reads, TCRdb lists one record per CDR3 protein. The table lists 270,000 or so distinct CDR3 sequences, nearly 15% of them singletons. Material for sequencing was blood. All receptors come from a woman aged 50 to 60 with Graves' hyperthyroidism that later progressed to Graves' ophthalmopathy.

The chain carries TRBV15 and TRBJ2-2, with TRBD1 as a possible D gene (6 bases). V dropped 1 base and J dropped 1 base, with 13 bases sitting between them. The CDR3 length is 17 residues. CDR1 and CDR2 from the germline V gene are LNHNV and YYDKDF (reference sequence). The CDR3 reads CATSRGGGRGNTGELFF. CDR3 nucleotides: TGTGCCACCAGCAGAGGTGGCGGCAGGGGGAACACCGGGGAGCTGTTTTTT. The full variable domain, completed using reference TRBV15 and TRBJ2-2, is DAMVIQNPRYQVTQFGKPVTLSCSQTLNHNVMYWYQQKSSQAPKLLFHYYDKDFNNEADTPDNFQSRRPNTSFCFLDIRSPGLGDTAMYLCATSRGGGRGNTGELFFGEGSRLTVL.

This clonotype was observed a few times. The chain combines TRBV24-1 with TRBJ2-7; a weak D match, TRBD2 (6 bases). V gave up 6 bases and J gave up 0 bases, with 11 bases separating them. Germline V lookup: CDR1 KGHDR, CDR2 SFDVKD. The CDR3 covers 14 residues. The CDR3 nucleotides are TGTGCCACCAGTTTTGGAGGGGACTCCTACGAGCAGTACTTC. Encoded protein: CATSFGGDSYEQYF.

This clonotype was detected many times. This rearrangement joins TRBV30 to TRBJ1-1; 9 bases are shared with TRBD1. The trim removed 4 bases at V and 4 bases at J, leaving 4 bases unmatched. The CDR3 loop spans 13 amino acids. CDR1 and CDR2 from the germline V gene are GTSNPN and SVGIG (reference sequence). The CDR3 DNA follows: TGTGCCTGGAACAGGGGGCCGGGCACTGAAGCTTTCTTT. This gives the protein CAWNRGPGTEAFF.

This clonotype was recorded at least ten times. The rearrangement links TRBV19 to TRBJ1-4; unclear D gene. Looked up from germline, CDR1 is LNHDA and CDR2 is SQIVND (reference sequence). The CDR3 is 12 residues long. V lost 5 bases, J lost 7 bases, and 8 bases lay in between. The CDR3 DNA reads as TGTGCCAGTAGTGCAGTCGCTGAAAAACTGTTTTTT. As protein: CASSAVAEKLFF.

This sequence joins TRBV4-2 and TRBJ2-1; D tentatively fits TRBD1 or TRBD2 (5 bases each). Per the germline V gene, CDR1 is LGHNA and CDR2 is YNFKEQ. Deletions cut 4 bases from V and 8 bases from J, with 18 bases between. The CDR3 is 15 residues long. DNA of the CDR3: TGTGCCAGCAGCCTCCGGGACGGCCTGGAGGATGAGCAGTTCTTC. Encoded protein: CASSLRDGLEDEQFF.

In its sample, this clonotype was seen a few times. The gene calls are TRBV4-1 and TRBJ2-1; 8 nucleotides align to TRBD2. Trimming took 6 bases from V and 12 from J; bases not matched to a gene: 16. This CDR3 has 15 residues. CDR1 is MGHRA and CDR2 is YSYEKL in the germline V gene. The CDR3 DNA sequence: TGCGCCAGCAGAATCTCCCTCACGGGGGGGACTAGGCAGTTCTTC. Protein: CASRISLTGGTRQFF.

J is TRBJ2-1 and V is TRBV9; TRBD2 matches at 7 bases. V was pared by 4 bases and J by 7 bases, with 14 bases of the junction left unmatched. The CDR3 is 16 residues long. Germline V gene sequence: CDR1 SGDLS, CDR2 YYNGEE. The CDR3 loop is CASSLKRDRAGNEQFF. The DNA for the CDR3 is TGTGCCAGCAGCTTGAAGCGGGACCGGGCGGGGAATGAGCAGTTCTTC.

CDR3: CASSTSRGDGYTF. DNA of the CDR3: TGTGCCAGCAGCACTAGTCGCGGGGATGGCTACACCTTC. The rearrangement links TRBV7-9 to TRBJ1-2; D unresolved. Trimming left V 5 bases short and J 6 bases short, with 13 bases between. The CDR3 has 13 amino acids. Germline values: CDR1 SEHNR, CDR2 FQNEAQ (reference sequence).

This chain links TRBV5-1 with TRBJ1-2; possibly TRBD1 for D (6 bases). This CDR3 comprises 15 residues. From germline, CDR1 is SGHRS and CDR2 YFSETQ. V lost 3 bases and J lost 6, with 18 bases in between. The CDR3 sequence: CASSSDSGGANGYTF. CDR3 coding DNA: TGCGCCAGCAGCTCAGATTCGGGGGGCGCGAATGGCTACACCTTC.

For the CDR3, the DNA is TGTGCCAGCAGCGTAGCGGCAGGGGGCTACGAGCAGTACTTC. Its protein product is CASSVAAGGYEQYF. V is TRBV9 and J is TRBJ2-7; 7 nucleotides align to TRBD1. Germline CDR1 is SGDLS and CDR2 is YYNGEE. J gave up 3 bases and V 0 bases, and 3 bases lay outside the gene matches. The length of the CDR3 is 14 residues.

This clonotype was recorded a few times. This sequence joins TRBV29-1 and TRBJ1-2, with 12 bases that match TRBD1. Germline V gives CDR1 SQVTM, CDR2 ANQGSEA. CDR3 length equals 13 residues. The trim removed 6 bases at V and 8 bases at J, leaving 7 bases unmatched. DNA of the CDR3: TGCAGCGTCGGGGACAGGGGGCAGGAGGGCTACACCTTC. This encodes CSVGDRGQEGYTF.

This clonotype was recorded many times. CDR3 in amino acids: CSASGRGYNEQFF. DNA for the CDR3: TGCAGTGCTAGCGGGAGGGGGTACAATGAGCAGTTCTTC. The chain uses TRBV20-1 and TRBJ2-1; 8 bases map to TRBD2. Germline V gene sequence: CDR1 DFQATT, CDR2 SNEGSKA (reference sequence). V was pared by 3 bases and J by 4 bases, with 2 bases of the junction left unmatched. The CDR3 contains 13 residues.

This chain joins TRBV7-8 and TRBJ2-2; 9 bases are a match to TRBD2. With 2 bases clipped from V and 5 bases from J, the junction kept 12 bases outside the gene matches. Germline-derived CDR1 and CDR2 are SGHVS and FQNEAQ. This CDR3 has 18 amino acids. For the CDR3, the DNA is TGTGCCAGCAGCTTACTTGTAGCGGGAGTTTTACAAACCGGGGAGCTGTTTTTT. Its protein product is CASSLLVAGVLQTGELFF.

This sequence joins TRBV6-4 and TRBJ1-2, with 10 nucleotides matching TRBD1. The CDR3 sequence is 15 residues long. The junction had 6 bases not matched to a gene; V was cut back by 8 bases and J by 0 bases. The germline V gene has CDR1 MRHNA and CDR2 SNTAGT. The DNA for the CDR3 is TGTGCCAGCCGGGACAGGGGAGAAGCTAACTATGGCTACACCTTC. Its protein is CASRDRGEANYGYTF.

In this sample, this clonotype turned up many times. The CDR3 is CASSWGNSGSSYEQYF. The CDR3 nucleotides are TGCGCCAGCAGCTGGGGAAATAGCGGGAGTAGCTACGAGCAGTACTTC. The rearrangement joins TRBV5-1 to TRBJ2-7; the match to TRBD2 covers 9 bases. The V gene end was trimmed by 3 bases and the J gene end by 3 bases; junction bases not matched to a gene: 10. Per germline, CDR1 SGHRS and CDR2 YFSETQ. This CDR3 region has 16 residues. Combining the CDR3 with reference TRBV5-1 and TRBJ2-7 gives the whole variable domain KAGVTQTPRYLIKTRGQQVTLSCSPISGHRSVSWYQQTPGQGLQFLFEYFSETQRNKGNFPGRFSGRQFSNSRSEMNVSTLELGDSALYLCASSWGNSGSSYEQYFGPGTRLTVT.

This clonotype has more than one count but fewer than ten. V gene TRBV14 combines with J gene TRBJ1-4; D is uncertain. CDR1 and CDR2 (germline): SGHDN, FVKESK. This CDR3 contains 14 residues. With 5 bases removed from V and 0 bases from J, the gap between germline ends came to 7 bases. The DNA of the CDR3 is TGTGCCAGCAGCGGGAGCCCAACTAATGAAAAACTGTTTTTT. Residues: CASSGSPTNEKLFF.

This clonotype appeared many times. CDR3 sequence reads: CASKTANTGELFF. In nucleotides, the CDR3 is TGCGCCAGCAAGACAGCGAACACCGGGGAGCTGTTTTTT. The chain has TRBV5-1 and TRBJ2-2; D is possibly TRBD1 (5 bases). The CDR3 covers 13 residues. Trimming stripped 6 bases from V and 0 bases from J, with 6 bases between. The germline V gene has CDR1 SGHRS and CDR2 YFSETQ. Complete variable domain (other parts from reference TRBV5-1 and TRBJ2-2): KAGVTQTPRYLIKTRGQQVTLSCSPISGHRSVSWYQQTPGQGLQFLFEYFSETQRNKGNFPGRFSGRQFSNSRSEMNVSTLELGDSALYLCASKTANTGELFFGEGSRLTVL.

The table lists this clonotype with many counts. The rearrangement uses TRBV11-2 and TRBJ2-3; the match to TRBD2 covers 7 bases. With 4 bases clipped from V and 4 bases from J, the junction kept 11 bases outside the gene matches. Germline CDR1 SGHAT, CDR2 FQNNGV. The CDR3 is 16 residues long. The CDR3 is CASSYLGGGLPDTQYF. The CDR3 DNA reads as TGTGCCAGCAGCTACCTTGGGGGAGGGCTGCCAGATACGCAGTATTTT. The full variable domain, in which reference TRBV11-2 and TRBJ2-3 provide the parts outside the CDR3, is EAGVAQSPRYKIIEKRQSVAFWCNPISGHATLYWYQQILGQGPKLLIQFQNNGVVDDSQLPKDRFSAERLKGVDSTLKIQPAKLEDSAVYLCASSYLGGGLPDTQYFGPGTRLTVL.

This clonotype was observed a handful of times. The V gene is TRBV5-6, the J gene TRBJ2-3; the match to TRBD2 covers 13 bases. The V and J ends lost 2 bases and 2 bases, in that order; junction bases with no gene match: 5. CDR1 is SGHDT and CDR2 is YYEEEE in the germline V gene. The CDR3 loop spans 17 amino acids. CDR3 coding DNA: TGTGCCAGCAGCTTCCGACTAGCGGGAGGTTTCACAGATACGCAGTATTTT. Residues: CASSFRLAGGFTDTQYF.

This clonotype occurred many times. This chain uses TRBV10-2 with TRBJ1-1; D is ambiguous. This CDR3 has 13 residues. V gave up 2 bases and J gave up 1 base, with 5 bases separating them. Germline assignment: CDR1 WSHSY and CDR2 SAAADI. The CDR3 protein is CASSEKRNTEAFF. The CDR3 DNA is TGCGCCAGCAGTGAGAAGAGGAACACTGAAGCTTTCTTT.